This T cell receptor (beta chain) was identified in a study of blood T cell repertoires in COVID-19. Study-wide background: Researchers got acute and convalescent COVID-19 samples from the United States, Italy and Spain.

The CDR3 contains 15 residues. CDR1 and CDR2 from the germline V gene are KGHSH and LQKENI. The trim removed 3 bases at V and 4 bases at J, leaving 6 bases unmatched. Sequencing was performed with immunoSEQ multiplex PCR; in TCRdb, only in-frame clones are kept and a portion is missing. Among around 130,000 clones listed, roughly four fifths were seen once. The chain recombines TRBV18 with TRBJ1-1; 9 bases line up with TRBD1. The origin of this receptor is a human donor in a cohort sampled during active COVID-19. The sequenced sample consisted of peripheral blood. The CDR3 is CASSPGQGWITEAFF. Written as DNA, the CDR3 is TGTGCCAGCTCACCGGGACAGGGTTGGATCACTGAAGCTTTCTTT.